This T cell receptor beta chain is from a study of T cells in Graves' hyperthyroidism and ophthalmopathy. The overall study: Before any treatment, at initial diagnosis, peripheral blood was collected. Overall study findings and caveats: Blood also carried most thyroid clonotypes expanded above 0.001.

RNA transcripts served as the template for amplifying TCR beta CDR3 regions. The HTBI primer set served for first-round RT-PCR of the TCR CDR3. TCRdb recomputed calls from the multiplex PCR reads with MiXCR, one row per CDR3 protein. This table has approximately 410,000 distinct CDR3 sequences, roughly 13% appearing once. This clonotype was seen at least ten times. The antigen is undetermined. Across 18 months, stable Graves' hyperthyroidism was marked by no progression to ophthalmopathy. Criteria for exclusion of patients were uncontrolled infection, other autoimmune disease, pregnancy or lactation. V lost 4 bases and J lost 4, with 11 bases in between. The CDR3 is made up of 13 amino acids. CDR1 is LGHDT and CDR2 is YNNKEL in the germline V gene (reference sequence).

This TCR was sampled from a woman aged 18 to 35 with Graves' hyperthyroidism. Source material: blood. The rearrangement links TRBV3-1 to TRBJ2-7, with D possibly matching TRBD1 (6 bases). This CDR3 reads CASSLHREYEQYF. DNA of the CDR3: TGTGCCAGCAGCCTCCACAGGGAATACGAGCAGTACTTC.